This T cell receptor beta chain was retrieved from a study of T cells in Graves' hyperthyroidism and ophthalmopathy. Study-wide results and caveats: The majority of expanded thyroid clonotypes above 0.001 also appeared in blood.

Regions amplified from RNA transcripts were the TCR beta CDR3 regions. TCR CDR3 regions were first amplified by RT-PCR with HTBI primers. TCRdb re-derived calls from the multiplex PCR reads in MiXCR, one entry per CDR3 protein. The sample carries around 190,000 distinct CDR3 sequences, about a sixth recorded once. Stable hyperthyroidism: no ophthalmopathy progression over 18 months of follow-up. It was uncontrolled infection, other autoimmune disease, pregnancy or lactation that excluded patients. This clonotype was recorded many times. No antigen is known for it. V shed 5 bases, J shed 15 bases, and the junction held 3 bases outside the gene matches. There are 10 residues in the CDR3. Per the germline V gene, CDR1 is DFQATT and CDR2 is SNEGSKA (reference sequence).

The chain has TRBV20-1 and TRBJ1-6; 8 nucleotides agree with TRBD1. The receptor was derived from a woman aged 45-65 years with Graves' hyperthyroidism. Material: blood. The CDR3 region has the DNA TGCAGTGCTGGACAGGGTTTCCTCCACTTT. This sequence encodes CSAGQGFLHF.